One sample yielded the 11 T cell receptor beta chains listed below, sequenced in a study of beta chain features in type 1 diabetes. Sequencing targeted expressed TCRB transcripts, as all isolated RNA had been reverse transcribed. The protocol was immunoSEQ multiplex PCR, while the TCRdb copy is restricted to in-frame clones and leaves out a portion. The sample comprises 350,000 to 450,000 clones, approximately 15% of which are singletons, and about 0.02% rests with the top ten. Sequencing input: naive CD4+ T cells from blood. These receptor sequences come from a woman aged 18-35 years in good health.

V is TRBV5-1 and J is TRBJ1-2; 10 bases fit TRBD1. Losses at the gene ends were 1 base for V and 1 base for J; bases not matched to a gene: 4. This CDR3 has 16 residues. Germline values: CDR1 SGHRS, CDR2 YFSETQ. This CDR3 reads CASSLLGTGDNYGYTF. DNA of the CDR3: TGCGCCAGCAGCTTGCTCGGGACAGGGGATAACTATGGCTACACCTTC.

This clone has a handful of counts. The chain employs TRBV5-1 and TRBJ1-1; D is undetermined. This CDR3 has 14 residues. V was shortened by 2 bases and J by 4 bases, with 12 bases between the two germline ends. Germline CDR1 reads SGHRS; CDR2 reads YFSETQ. CDR3 in amino acids: CASSFAERGTEAFF. Here the CDR3 DNA reads TGCGCCAGCAGCTTTGCCGAACGGGGCACTGAAGCTTTCTTT.

This clone turned up a few times. The chain combines TRBV5-4 with TRBJ2-1, with 10 bases identical to TRBD1. After removal of 3 bases from V and 14 bases from J, the junction contained 11 bases not matched to a gene. This CDR3 spans 14 amino acids. Per the germline V gene, CDR1 is SGHNT and CDR2 is YYREEE (reference sequence). In DNA, the CDR3 is TGTGCCAGCAGCTCCAACCCCGGACAGGGGGGGGAGTTCTTC. It is translated as CASSSNPGQGGEFF.

As for this clone: The sample holds other DNA sequences that translate to the same CDR3. V and J are TRBV10-3 and TRBJ2-7; D perhaps matches TRBD2 (5 bases). CDR3 length equals 12 residues. CDR1 and CDR2 from the germline V gene are ENHRY and SYGVKD. Trimming removed 4 bases from V and 4 bases from J, with 8 bases in between. CDR3 in amino acids: CAISGTGYEQYF. Written as DNA, the CDR3 is TGTGCCATCAGTGGGACTGGGTACGAGCAGTACTTC.

This clone was observed a handful of times. The chain couples TRBV19 to TRBJ2-5; 12 bases fit TRBD2. From germline, CDR1 is LNHDA and CDR2 SQIVND (reference sequence). V trimming: 4 bases; J trimming: 4 bases; junction bases outside the gene matches: 4. The CDR3 extends over 15 amino acids. As DNA, the CDR3 is TGTGCCAGTAGTACAATGGGACTAGCGGGAGAGACCCAGTACTTC. Translating gives CASSTMGLAGETQYF.

This clone was observed a few times. The genes are TRBV29-1 and TRBJ2-5; 12 bases match TRBD1. This CDR3 has 16 residues. V lost 6 bases, J lost 4 bases, and 12 bases stayed unmatched. Germline assignment: CDR1 SQVTM and CDR2 ANQGSEA. The CDR3 region is CSVRNVGTGGAETQYF. In DNA form, the CDR3 reads TGCAGCGTCCGAAACGTAGGGACAGGGGGCGCAGAGACCCAGTACTTC.

The V and J genes are TRBV28 and TRBJ2-3; D possibly corresponds to TRBD2 (6 bases). Trimming took 5 bases from V and 4 from J, leaving 10 bases between them. Germline lookup yields CDR1 MDHEN and CDR2 SYDVKM. The CDR3 is 13 amino acids. The CDR3, as DNA: TGTGCCAGCAGTCCGCGACTAGCAGATACGCAGTATTTT. Encoded protein: CASSPRLADTQYF. Full variable domain (missing parts from reference TRBV28 and TRBJ2-3): DVKVTQSSRYLVKRTGEKVFLECVQDMDHENMFWYRQDPGLGLRLIYFSYDVKMKEKGDIPEGYSVSREKKERFSLILESASTNQTSMYLCASSPRLADTQYFGPGTRLTVL.

J is TRBJ2-1 and V is TRBV6-5; TRBD1 matches at 7 bases. This CDR3 contains 15 residues. Trimming at V came to 5 bases and at J to 3 bases, leaving 7 bases not matched to a gene. CDR1 is MNHEY, CDR2 SVGAGI, per germline. The CDR3 region has the DNA TGTGCCAGCAGTGGAGAGACAGGGATCTACAATGAGCAGTTCTTC. Translated, it gives CASSGETGIYNEQFF.

There are a few counts of this clone. The chain combines TRBV12-5 with TRBJ2-1; 12 bases are shared with TRBD2. The junction had 9 bases not matched to a gene; V was cut back by 6 bases and J by 0 bases. Germline-derived CDR1 and CDR2 are LGHNT and FRNRAP. There are 18 residues in the CDR3. CDR3 sequence (DNA): TGTGCTAGTGGAAAGGGACTAGCGGGCCCGTCCTCCTACAATGAGCAGTTCTTC. It yields the protein CASGKGLAGPSSYNEQFF.

This clone was counted a few times. The same CDR3 is also encoded by other DNA sequences in this sample. This chain uses TRBV28 with TRBJ2-7; D unresolved. The CDR3 covers 12 residues. The V end was cut by 2 bases, the J end by 3 bases, with 5 bases between. Germline CDR1 reads MDHEN; CDR2 reads SYDVKM. CDR3 sequence (DNA): TGTGCCAGCAGTTTAGGCTTCTACGAGCAGTACTTC. Protein product: CASSLGFYEQYF.

The CDR3 reads CASRQGLSGRAPSEQYF. CDR3 DNA: TGTGCAAGTCGCCAGGGACTTAGCGGGAGGGCCCCGAGCGAGCAGTACTTC. The gene calls are TRBV12-2 and TRBJ2-7; the D call TRBD2 from the table was never checked on the DNA. TRBV12-2 is deemed a pseudogene. The CDR3 sequence is 17 residues long.